The 2 T cell receptor beta chains in this list originate from one sample, sequenced in a study of blood T cell repertoires in COVID-19. The data were produced by immunoSEQ multiplex PCR, yet TCRdb's version contains in-frame clones alone and is incomplete. The repertoire holds 20,000 to 30,000 clones, with 86% as singletons. Sequencing was performed on peripheral blood. These receptors came from a woman of 80 years or more with acute or convalescent COVID-19.

The sample holds a few counts of this clone. The chain recombines TRBV30 with TRBJ2-4; 12 positions agree with TRBD2. CDR1 and CDR2 from the germline V gene are GTSNPN and SVGIG (reference sequence). The CDR3 spans 15 residues. Germline trimming cut 3 bases from V and 7 bases from J; bases unmatched to any gene: 7. CDR3 coding DNA: TGTGCCTGGAGCCGACTAGCGGGAGCGGGCAACATTCAGTACTTC. It specifies CAWSRLAGAGNIQYF.

The chain couples TRBV19 to TRBJ2-7; maybe TRBD1 (6 bases). Germline V CDR1 and CDR2: LNHDA, SQIVND (reference sequence). The CDR3 loop spans 12 amino acids. The ends were cut back, 8 bases at V and 3 bases at J, with 11 bases in the middle. In nucleotides, the CDR3 is TGTGCCAGTCGAGGGACATACTACGAGCAGTACTTC. It encodes CASRGTYYEQYF.